This record looks at one T cell receptor (beta chain) sequence and its context. Roughly 0.5 to 1 ug RNA was reverse transcribed with random hexamers. MiXCR, run by TCRdb on the immunoSEQ multiplex PCR reads, gives a single entry per CDR3 protein. The sample has 100,000 to 150,000 distinct CDR3 sequences, around 94% seen once. The data were obtained in a study of CD8 T cells in Susac syndrome. Included as multiple sclerosis controls were treatment-naive patients who had stable or active relapsing-remitting disease. Germline values: CDR1 ENHRY, CDR2 SYGVKD. The CDR3 sequence is 13 residues long. The V and J ends lost 3 bases and 8 bases respectively, with 13 bases between them.

Material for sequencing was CD4+ T cells from PBMCs. The clonotype was recovered from a human donor with multiple sclerosis. The chain employs TRBV10-3 and TRBJ1-2, with D unresolved. CDR3 sequence reads: CAISDIPEQGYTF. The DNA for the CDR3 is TGTGCCATCAGTGACATACCAGAGCAGGGCTACACCTTC.